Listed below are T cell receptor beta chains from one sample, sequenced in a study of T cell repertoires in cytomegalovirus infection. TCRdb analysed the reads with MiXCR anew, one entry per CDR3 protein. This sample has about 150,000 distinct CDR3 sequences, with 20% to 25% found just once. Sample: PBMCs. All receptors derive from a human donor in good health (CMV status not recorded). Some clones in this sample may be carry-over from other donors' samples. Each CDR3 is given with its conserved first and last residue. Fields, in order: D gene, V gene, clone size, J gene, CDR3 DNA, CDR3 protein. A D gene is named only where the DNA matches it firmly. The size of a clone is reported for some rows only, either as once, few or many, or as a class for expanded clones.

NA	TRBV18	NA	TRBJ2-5	TGTGCCAGCTCACCAGAGGGAGAGACCCAGTACTTC	CASSPEGETQYF
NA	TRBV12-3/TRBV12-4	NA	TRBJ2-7	TGTGCCAGCAGTCCCGACAGTAACAGCCCCCCCTACGAGCAGTACTTC	CASSPDSNSPPYEQYF
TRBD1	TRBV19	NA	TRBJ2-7	TGTGCCAGTAGTACACAGGGGAGACCCTACGAGCAGTACTTC	CASSTQGRPYEQYF
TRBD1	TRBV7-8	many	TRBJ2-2	TGTGCCAGCAGCACAGGGACAGACACCGGGGAGCTGTTTTTT	CASSTGTDTGELFF
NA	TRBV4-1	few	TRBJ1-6	TGCGCCAGCAGCCAAGATGGCGGTCTTGGTTCACCCCTCCACTTT	CASSQDGGLGSPLHF
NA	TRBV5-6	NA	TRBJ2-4	TGTGCCAGCAGCTTGGGAGACCAGGACCTAGCCAAAAACATTCAGTACTTC	CASSLGDQDLAKNIQYF
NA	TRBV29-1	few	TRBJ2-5	TGCAGCGTTGAATTAGGTCGAGAGACCCAGTACTTC	CSVELGRETQYF
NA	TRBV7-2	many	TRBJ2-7	TGTGCCAGCACCCAAAGAAGGAGCTACGAGCAGTACTTC	CASTQRRSYEQYF
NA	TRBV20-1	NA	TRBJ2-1	TGCAGTGCTCCGTCCCGGGACATCAGCTCCTACAATGAGCAGTTCTTC	CSAPSRDISSYNEQFF
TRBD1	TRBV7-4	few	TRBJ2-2	TGTGCCAGCAGCGCAGACAGGGCGAACACCGGGGAGCTGTTTTTT	CASSADRANTGELFF
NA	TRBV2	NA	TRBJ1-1	TGTGCCAGCCGGCGGTTGGGTACTGAAGCTTTCTTT	CASRRLGTEAFF
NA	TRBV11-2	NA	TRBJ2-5	TGTGCCAGCAGCGTCAAAACGCAGACTAGGGGCGAGACCCAGTACTTC	CASSVKTQTRGETQYF
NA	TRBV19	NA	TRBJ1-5	TGTGCCAGTAGTATAGAGGCAAGCAATCAGCCCCAGCATTTT	CASSIEASNQPQHF
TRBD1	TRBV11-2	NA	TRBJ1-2	TGTGCCAGCAGCTTACGTATCTCAGGACAGGGGGCGGACTATGGCTACACCTTC	CASSLRISGQGADYGYTF
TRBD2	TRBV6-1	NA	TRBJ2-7	TGTGCCAGCAGTGATAGCGGGAGGACCGGAGGCGAGCAGTACTTC	CASSDSGRTGGEQYF
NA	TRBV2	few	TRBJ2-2	TGTGCCAGCAGATGGACCCAGAACACCGGGGAGCTGTTTTTT	CASRWTQNTGELFF
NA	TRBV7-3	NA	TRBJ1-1	TGTGCCAGCAGCTTATACCCGTGGGAGAACACTGAAGCTTTCTTT	CASSLYPWENTEAFF
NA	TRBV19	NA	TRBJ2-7	TGTGCCAGTAGTTCGAGTGACGGATCCTACGAGCAGTACTTC	CASSSSDGSYEQYF
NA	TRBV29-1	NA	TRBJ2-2	TGCAGCGTTGGGAAGGACCCCGGCGGGGAGCTGTTTTTT	CSVGKDPGGELFF
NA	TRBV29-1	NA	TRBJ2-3	TGCAGCTCCCGCGGAGGGGCGGGTAGCACAGATACGCAGTATTTT	CSSRGGAGSTDTQYF
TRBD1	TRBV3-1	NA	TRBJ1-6	TGTGCCAGCAGCCAAGTTACAGGGGCCTCACCCCTCCACTTT	CASSQVTGASPLHF
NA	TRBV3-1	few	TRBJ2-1	TGTGCCAGCAGCCAAGAAAATGAGCGTGGGGGCCTCGAGAGAAACGAGCAGTTCTTC	CASSQENERGGLERNEQFF
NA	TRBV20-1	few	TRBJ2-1	TGCAGTGCTGGACAGCTGCCTTACAATGAGCAGTTCTTC	CSAGQLPYNEQFF
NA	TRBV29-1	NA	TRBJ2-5	TGCAGCGTTGGATGGGGGGCGCAAGAGACCCAGTACTTC	CSVGWGAQETQYF
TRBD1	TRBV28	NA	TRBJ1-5	TGTGCCAGCAGGGGACAGACGAATCAGCCCCAGCATTTT	CASRGQTNQPQHF
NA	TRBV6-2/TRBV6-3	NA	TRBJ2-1	TGTGCCAGCAGGCGGACTAACAATGAGCAGTTCTTC	CASRRTNNEQFF
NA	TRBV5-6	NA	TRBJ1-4	TGTGCCAGCAGCTTGGGAGCAGGGTCTAATGAAAAACTGTTTTTT	CASSLGAGSNEKLFF
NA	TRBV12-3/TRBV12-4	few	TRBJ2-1	TGTGCCAGCAACTCGGCTGACGGGGGTCACAATGAGCAGTTCTTC	CASNSADGGHNEQFF
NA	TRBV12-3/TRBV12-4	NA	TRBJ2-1	TGTGCCAGCGGGAGCTCACCGAGGAATGAGCAGTTCTTC	CASGSSPRNEQFF
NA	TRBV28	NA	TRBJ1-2	TGTGCCAGCAGCCTAGCAGGGGTGAGAGGCTACACCTTC	CASSLAGVRGYTF
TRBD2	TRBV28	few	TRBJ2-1	TGTGCCAGCAGCGCAGCCGTCAGCGGGAGGTACAATGAGCAGTTCTTC	CASSAAVSGRYNEQFF
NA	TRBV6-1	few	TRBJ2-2	TGTGCCAGCAAGGTCGGGGAGGCGAACACCGGGGAGCTGTTTTTT	CASKVGEANTGELFF
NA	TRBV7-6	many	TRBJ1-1	TGTGCCAGCAGTCCCGCGTCAACTGTTTGGCCGAACACTGAAGCTTTCTTT	CASSPASTVWPNTEAFF
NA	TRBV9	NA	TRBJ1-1	TGTGCCAGCAGCGTAGCGGGGGCGCCGGCTGAAGCTTTCTTT	CASSVAGAPAEAFF
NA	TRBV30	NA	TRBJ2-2	TGTGCCTGGAGCCCCACCCCGGGACGGTCGAACACCGGGGAGCTGTTTTTT	CAWSPTPGRSNTGELFF
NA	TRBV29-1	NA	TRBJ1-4	TGCAGCGTTCGACAGAGTAATGAAAAACTGTTTTTT	CSVRQSNEKLFF
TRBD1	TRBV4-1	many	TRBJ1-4	TGCGCCAGCAGCCGACCGGGACAGGGAGGGGAAAAACTGTTTTTT	CASSRPGQGGEKLFF
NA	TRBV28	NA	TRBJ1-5	TGTGCCAGCAGGGGAAGGGACGGCAATCAGCCCCAGCATTTT	CASRGRDGNQPQHF
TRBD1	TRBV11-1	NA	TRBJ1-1	TGTGCCAGCTCAGAAGGACAGGGGACGAACACTGAAGCTTTCTTT	CASSEGQGTNTEAFF
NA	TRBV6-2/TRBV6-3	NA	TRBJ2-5	TGTGCCAGCAGTTACGGGACGGAGAAGACCCAGTACTTC	CASSYGTEKTQYF
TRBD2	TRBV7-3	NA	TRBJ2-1	TGTGCCAGCAGCTCCACCGGGACTAGTTACAATGAGCAGTTCTTC	CASSSTGTSYNEQFF
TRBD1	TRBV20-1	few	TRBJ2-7	TGCAGTGCTCCTCGACAGGGCGACAACGAGCAGTACTTC	CSAPRQGDNEQYF
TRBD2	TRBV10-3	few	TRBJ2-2	TGTGCCATCCTAGCGGGAGGCACCGGGGAGCTGTTTTTT	CAILAGGTGELFF